Each of the 5 T cell receptor beta chains below was sequenced from the same sample in a study of CD8+CD57+ T cells in acquired aplastic anemia. Selection for sequencing was limited to patients who had shown CD8+CD57+ cell expansion by flow cytometry. Genomic DNA templated the TCR beta VDJ and CDR3 profiling. TCRdb processed the reads anew with MiXCR; each CDR3 protein has one entry. The sample has 250,000 to 350,000 distinct CDR3 sequences, 56% seen once. The sequenced sample was sorted CD4+, CD8+, or CD8+CD57+ T cells (not recorded which) from PBMCs. The receptors originated from a human donor with aplastic anemia.

This clonotype was seen once. This rearrangement joins TRBV7-7 to TRBJ2-7; 9 nucleotides align to TRBD1. CDR1 is SSHAT, CDR2 FNYEAQ, per germline (reference sequence). CDR3 length equals 14 residues. This CDR3 is CDSSLGTGLDEQYF. The CDR3 DNA reads TGTGATAGCAGCTTAGGGACAGGGCTCGACGAGCAGTACTTC.

This sequence joins TRBV7-9 and TRBJ2-7; 9 bases fit TRBD2. This CDR3 contains 14 residues. Trimming at V came to 5 bases and at J to 2 bases, leaving 4 bases not matched to a gene. In germline, CDR1 is SEHNR, CDR2 FQNEAQ (reference sequence). CDR3 region: CASSRTSETYEQYF. CDR3 sequence (DNA): TGTGCCAGCAGCCGGACTAGCGAGACCTACGAGCAGTACTTC.

V is TRBV10-3 and J is TRBJ1-3, with D unclear. CDR1 is ENHRY, CDR2 SYGVKD, per germline. This CDR3 has 16 residues. The V and J ends lost 1 base and 8 bases respectively, with 18 bases between them. The CDR3 here is CAISEYSPNYGYTIYF. For the CDR3, the DNA is TGTGCCATCAGTGAGTACAGCCCTAACTATGGCTACACCATATATTTT.

The genes are TRBV10-3 and TRBJ1-2; weak D call: TRBD1 (6 bases). The V end lost 5 bases, the J end lost 4 bases, and 17 bases lay between the germline ends. The CDR3 extends over 15 amino acids. Germline CDR1 and CDR2: ENHRY and SYGVKD. The CDR3 sequence is CAISPTGSGVYGYTF. Here the CDR3 DNA reads TGTGCCATCAGTCCCACAGGGTCTGGGGTCTATGGCTACACCTTC.

This clonotype was picked up a small number of times. V is TRBV29-1 and J is TRBJ2-7, with 7 bases aligning to TRBD2. V lost 6 bases and J lost 0; bases outside the gene matches: 8. The CDR3 extends over 14 amino acids. Germline CDR1 and CDR2: SQVTM and ANQGSEA. CDR3 in DNA: TGCAGCGTGCGGGACTACTCCCACTCCTACGAGCAGTACTTC. Its translation: CSVRDYSHSYEQYF.